These 27 T cell receptor beta chains were all obtained from the same sample, sequenced in a study of radiation and T cells in renal cell carcinoma. Documented treatment: treatment-naive control, cytoreductive nephrectomy. The protocol was immunoSEQ multiplex PCR, while the TCRdb copy is restricted to in-frame clones and leaves out a portion. The sample has 25,000 or so clones, over 50% seen once; the top ten hold about a fifth. The material was tumor tissue, obtained from a patient whose treatment was nephrectomy without radiotherapy. The receptors come from a human donor with renal cell carcinoma.

This clone has just a few counts. The conserved final phenylalanine or tryptophan is absent from the CDR3, which likely points to a read error. Because the CDR3's place on the DNA is in doubt, the DNA is left out and the CDR3 is given as listed by TCRdb. The gene calls are TRBV30 and TRBJ2-7; the D call of TRBD2 is as the table states it, not checked on the DNA. Germline-derived CDR1 and CDR2 are GTSNPN and SVGIG (reference sequence). The CDR3 has 13 amino acids, counting both end residues. CDR3 sequence: CAWSVRGREAPLI.

V is TRBV7-6 and J is TRBJ1-1, with 8 bases matching TRBD1. CDR3 length: 16 amino acids. With 1 base clipped from V and 0 bases from J, the junction kept 4 bases outside the gene matches. CDR1 and CDR2 from the germline V gene are SGHVS and FNYEAQ. The CDR3 nucleotides read TGTGCCAGCAGCTTAGGACAGGGGTTCATGAACACTGAAGCTTTCTTT. It yields the protein CASSLGQGFMNTEAFF.

This clone was observed a handful of times. This chain uses TRBV11-1 with TRBJ2-3, with D uncertain. The CDR3 runs 13 residues. Germline values: CDR1 SGHAT, CDR2 FQDESV (reference sequence). Trimming took off 0 bases at V and 3 bases at J, with 4 bases between the two ends. The CDR3 DNA reads as TGTGCCAGCAGCTTAGCGATTACAGATACGCAGTATTTT. Amino acid sequence: CASSLAITDTQYF.

The J gene is TRBJ1-1, the V gene TRBV6-6; 9 bases are shared with TRBD1. Looked up from germline, CDR1 is MNHNY and CDR2 is SVGAGI (reference sequence). The CDR3 is 13 residues long. Unmatched junction bases numbered 9, after V lost 5 bases and J lost 11 bases. CDR3 sequence: CASSPTGGLGAFF. The DNA of the CDR3 is TGTGCCAGCAGTCCTACAGGGGGCCTGGGCGCTTTCTTT.

CDR3 in amino acids: CASSLGVAGALDTQYF. The CDR3 region has the DNA TGTGCCAGCAGCTTAGGGGTAGCGGGGGCTCTAGATACGCAGTATTTT. V is TRBV7-2 and J is TRBJ2-3, with 9 bases lining up with TRBD2. The CDR3 runs 16 residues. V was pared by 1 base and J by 5 bases, with 7 bases of the junction left unmatched. Looked up from germline, CDR1 is SGHTA and CDR2 is FQGNSA.

This clone appeared a few times. The CDR3, as DNA: TGCGCCAGCAGCTTGGAGGGCGGGGGGGCCAATACGCAGTATTTT. As protein: CASSLEGGGANTQYF. The rearrangement links TRBV5-1 to TRBJ2-3, with TRBD2 matching over 9 bases. The CDR3 contains 15 residues. Trimming cost V 0 bases and J 7 bases; bases outside gene matches: 6. CDR1 is SGHRS and CDR2 is YFSETQ in the germline V gene.

The V and J genes are TRBV7-9 and TRBJ2-5; 10 positions agree with TRBD2. J was trimmed by 2 bases and V by 5 bases; bases with no gene match: 5. This CDR3 is built from 15 residues. The germline V gene encodes CDR1 SEHNR and CDR2 FQNEAQ (reference sequence). The CDR3 nucleotides read TGTGCCAGCAGCAAGAGCGGGGGGGTTCAAGAGACCCAGTACTTC. Translated: CASSKSGGVQETQYF.

The V call is TRBV5-4, the J call TRBJ2-1; 7 positions match TRBD1. Germline CDR1 SGHNT, CDR2 YYREEE (reference sequence). This CDR3 region has 16 residues. The junction had 5 bases not matched to a gene; V was cut back by 2 bases and J by 0 bases. The chain's CDR3 is CASSFSRDSSYNEQFF. Here the CDR3 DNA reads TGTGCCAGCAGCTTTAGTAGGGACAGCTCCTACAATGAGCAGTTCTTC.

The chain recombines TRBV9 with TRBJ1-1; 7 nucleotides match TRBD1. V dropped 3 bases and J dropped 7; count of bases not matched to a gene: 12. The CDR3 contains 15 residues. CDR1 is SGDLS, CDR2 YYNGEE, per germline. The DNA for the CDR3 is TGTGCCAGCAGCGCCCCGGGACAGATGAGTAATGAAGCTTTCTTT. This sequence encodes CASSAPGQMSNEAFF.

The V and J genes are TRBV25-1 and TRBJ1-6; D may be TRBD1 (5 bases). The CDR3 has 14 amino acids. CDR1 and CDR2 from the germline V gene are MGHDK and SYGVNS. V was shortened by 7 bases and J by 9 bases, with 16 bases between the two germline ends. The CDR3 nucleotides are TGTGCCAGCAATCGCCAGGGAGGTATTTCACCCCTCCACTTT. This encodes CASNRQGGISPLHF. Full variable domain (rest looked up from reference TRBV25-1 and TRBJ1-6): EADIYQTPRYLVIGTGKKITLECSQTMGHDKMYWYQQDPGMELHLIHYSYGVNSTEKGDLSSESTVSRIRTEHFPLTLESARPSHTSQYLCASNRQGGISPLHFGNGTRLTVT.

The J gene is TRBJ2-7, the V gene TRBV7-8; D is perhaps TRBD1 (5 bases). V was trimmed by 6 bases and J by 2 bases, leaving 11 bases between them. Germline V gene sequence: CDR1 SGHVS, CDR2 FQNEAQ. The CDR3 contains 13 residues. The CDR3 region has the DNA TGTGCCAGCAGTCAGGGAAACACCTACGAGCAGTACTTC. Protein sequence: CASSQGNTYEQYF.

This clone was counted between two and nine times. This chain joins TRBV7-8 and TRBJ2-4, with D unclear. Trimming removed 5 bases at V and 11 bases at J, with 16 bases between. This CDR3 has 13 amino acids. The germline CDR1 and CDR2 sequences are SGHVS and FQNEAQ. The CDR3 sequence is CASSPGPSTVQYF. As DNA, the CDR3 is TGTGCCAGCAGCCCAGGCCCCTCGACGGTTCAGTACTTC.

This clone was seen a handful of times. This CDR3 is CASSEVPASGNTIYF. The CDR3 nucleotides read TGTGCCAGCAGTGAAGTCCCAGCCTCTGGAAACACCATATATTTT. The chain uses TRBV6-1 and TRBJ1-3; D is ambiguous. V lost 1 base and J lost 0, with 7 bases in between. The CDR3 sequence is 15 residues long. Germline CDR1 MNHNS, CDR2 SASEGT.

The chain combines TRBV5-4 with TRBJ1-2; D may be TRBD1 (5 bases). CDR3 length equals 13 residues. Looked up from germline, CDR1 is SGHNT and CDR2 is YYREEE (reference sequence). V was clipped by 1 base and J by 6 bases, with 10 bases between them. The CDR3 DNA sequence: TGTGCCAGCAGCTTGTCGGGGGGGAATGGCTACACCTTC. Encoded protein: CASSLSGGNGYTF.

This chain links TRBV20-1 with TRBJ2-5; a possible D gene is TRBD2 (6 bases). This CDR3 contains 10 residues. The germline CDR1 and CDR2 sequences are DFQATT and SNEGSKA (reference sequence). Trimming pared 6 bases from V and 7 bases from J, leaving 9 bases between. The CDR3 reads CSATRGTQYF. The CDR3 DNA sequence: TGCAGTGCCACGCGGGGGACCCAGTACTTC.

This clone was observed many times. The chain uses TRBV29-1 and TRBJ2-5, with D perhaps assigned TRBD1 or TRBD2 (7 bases each). V was clipped by 2 bases and J by 2 bases, with 21 bases between them. CDR1 is SQVTM and CDR2 is ANQGSEA in the germline V gene. The CDR3 totals 17 residues. The CDR3 coding sequence is TGCAGCGTTGAATCCACCCCGACAGGGAGGGCACAAGAGACCCAGTACTTC. It codes for CSVESTPTGRAQETQYF.

V usage is TRBV7-2 and J usage is TRBJ2-1; D not certain. V lost 4 bases, J lost 9 bases, and 13 bases lay in between. The CDR3 runs to 13 residues. Germline assignment: CDR1 SGHTA and CDR2 FQGNSA. CDR3 in DNA: TGTGCCAGCAGCTCTTCCGTCATAACTGAGCAGTTCTTC. This encodes CASSSSVITEQFF.

This clone has just one count. The chain uses TRBV9 and TRBJ1-1; D unresolved. V lost 4 bases and J lost 4, with 20 bases in between. Germline CDR1 and CDR2: SGDLS and YYNGEE. This CDR3 is 16 amino acids long. CDR3 loop: CASSLAGRTQRTEAFF. The CDR3 nucleotides are TGTGCCAGCAGCTTAGCCGGCAGGACGCAGCGCACTGAAGCTTTCTTT.

This chain uses TRBV5-1 with TRBJ1-4, with D uncertain. Germline V gives CDR1 SGHRS, CDR2 YFSETQ. The CDR3 length is 15 residues. Trimming took off 5 bases at V and 8 bases at J, with 19 bases between the two ends. CDR3: CASRAGGLGGEKLFF. The CDR3 DNA reads TGCGCCAGCAGAGCGGGAGGGCTCGGAGGAGAAAAACTGTTTTTT.

The chain carries TRBV12-2 and TRBJ1-4. TRBV12-2 is marked as a pseudogene. The CDR3 runs to 18 residues. CDR3 region: CASRPGHGYGGTNEKLFF. DNA for the CDR3: TGTGCAAGTCGTCCCGGACACGGCTATGGGGGGACTAATGAAAAACTGTTTTTT.

As to this clone: At one end, the junction sequence differs from germline, possibly due to a read error. The gene calls are TRBV27 and TRBJ2-5; D gene unclear. The CDR3 contains 14 residues. Germline V lookup: CDR1 MNHEY, CDR2 SMNVEV (reference sequence). The CDR3 DNA is TGTGCCAGCAGTCTATCTCGGGCAGGCCAGACCCAGTACTTC. Residues: CASSLSRAGQTQYF.

The chain employs TRBV6-5 and TRBJ2-2, with TRBD1 identical over 9 bases. In germline, CDR1 is MNHEY, CDR2 SVGAGI. This CDR3 has 16 amino acids. J gave up 1 base and V 2 bases, and 2 bases lay outside the gene matches. CDR3 amino acids: CASSYGQGLNTGELFF. The CDR3 DNA reads as TGTGCCAGCAGTTACGGACAGGGGCTGAACACCGGGGAGCTGTTTTTT.

This clone was recorded many times. The chain couples TRBV10-3 to TRBJ2-1; either TRBD1 or TRBD2 may supply D (7 bases each). The ends were cut back, 8 bases at V and 2 bases at J, with 13 bases in the middle. CDR3 size: 14 residues. Germline V gene lookup returns CDR1 ENHRY and CDR2 SYGVKD. CDR3 DNA sequence: TGTGCCATCGCAGGGGGGGGAACCTACAATGAGCAGTTCTTC. Its protein is CAIAGGGTYNEQFF.

This rearrangement joins TRBV4-3 to TRBJ2-1; perhaps TRBD1 as D (5 bases). V was shortened by 0 bases and J by 8 bases, with 14 bases between the two germline ends. The CDR3 consists of 15 residues. Germline CDR1 reads LGHNA; CDR2 reads YSLEER. CDR3 DNA: TGCGCCAGCAGCCAAGAAGGGGTGATTCGGGATGAGCAGTTCTTC. This gives the protein CASSQEGVIRDEQFF.

This chain uses TRBV5-6 with TRBJ2-3; 10 bases fit TRBD2. Germline CDR1 and CDR2: SGHDT and YYEEEE. J lost 0 bases, V lost 1 base, and 5 bases had no gene match. The CDR3 contains 17 residues. The CDR3 region is CASSLTSGVRSTDTQYF. The CDR3 coding sequence is TGTGCCAGCAGCTTGACTAGCGGGGTTAGAAGCACAGATACGCAGTATTTT.

V gene TRBV4-3 combines with J gene TRBJ2-5; 7 nucleotides match TRBD2. The CDR3 is made up of 15 amino acids. V lost 1 base to trimming and J lost 3 bases; unmatched junction nucleotides: 5. CDR1 is LGHNA and CDR2 is YSLEER in the germline V gene. In DNA form, the CDR3 reads TGCGCCAGCAGCCAAGGCCTAGCGGAGGAAGAGACCCAGTACTTC. Amino acid sequence: CASSQGLAEEETQYF.

The chain combines TRBV10-3 with TRBJ1-4; D is unresolved. The V end lost 6 bases, the J end lost 4 bases, and 12 bases lay between the germline ends. CDR3 length: 14 amino acids. In germline, CDR1 is ENHRY, CDR2 SYGVKD. The CDR3 bases are TGTGCCATCAGGTCCGGCAGTGATAATGAAAAACTGTTTTTT. Encoded protein: CAIRSGSDNEKLFF.